Listed here are 27 T cell receptor beta chains from one sample, sequenced in a study of T cells in Graves' hyperthyroidism and ophthalmopathy. Amplification targeted TCR beta CDR3 regions from RNA transcripts. RT-PCR in the first round (using the HTBI primer set) targeted the TCR CDR3. TCRdb re-called the multiplex PCR reads through MiXCR, storing one row per CDR3 protein. The table lists some 400,000 distinct CDR3 sequences, roughly 13% of them singletons, with around 21% in the top ten. Sample: blood. These receptors came from a man aged 25-40 years with Graves' hyperthyroidism that later progressed to Graves' ophthalmopathy.

The chain links TRBV6-2 or TRBV6-3 to TRBJ2-3, with a possible D match to TRBD2 (5 bases). Germline CDR1 is MNHEY and CDR2 is SVGEGT. The V end was cut by 2 bases, the J end by 3 bases, with 9 bases between. CDR3 length equals 14 residues. This CDR3 is CASSYVGNTDTQYF. CDR3 nucleotide sequence: TGTGCCAGCAGTTACGTCGGGAATACAGATACGCAGTATTTT.

Concerning this clonotype itself: An end of the junction differs from the germline gene, which may be a read error. V usage is TRBV7-9 and J usage is TRBJ2-7; 8 bases are shared with TRBD1. The germline CDR1 and CDR2 sequences are SEHNR and FQNEAQ (reference sequence). The CDR3 spans 15 residues. The CDR3 region is CASSPQTGVPYEEYF. For the CDR3, the DNA is TGTGCCAGCAGCCCCCAGACAGGGGTTCCCTACGAGGAGTACTTC.

The chain links TRBV12-3 or TRBV12-4 to TRBJ2-7; no clear D gene. Trimming cost V 6 bases and J 3 bases, with 6 bases left between them. This CDR3 comprises 11 residues. Here the CDR3 reads CASSRFYEQYF. CDR3 nucleotides: TGTGCCAGCAGCCGGTTCTACGAGCAGTACTTC.

J is TRBJ2-7 and V is TRBV10-2, with unresolved D. There are 11 residues in the CDR3. Trimming left V 3 bases short and J 2 bases short, with 2 bases between. Germline assignment: CDR1 WSHSY and CDR2 SAAADI. Written as DNA, the CDR3 is TGCGCCAGCAGTGACCCCTACGAGCAGTACTTC. Translation: CASSDPYEQYF.

Notes on this clonotype: Germline is not matched at one junction end, which may reflect a read error. J is TRBJ2-3 and V is TRBV7-9, with D unclear. The CDR3 spans 12 residues. The germline V gene has CDR1 SEHNR and CDR2 FQNEAQ (reference sequence). Here the CDR3 reads CGSLLATDTQYF. CDR3 sequence (DNA): TGTGGCAGCCTATTGGCCACAGATACGCAGTATTTT.

This clonotype has a count of ten or more. This chain joins TRBV6-1 and TRBJ1-1; TRBD1 might be the D (5 bases). The CDR3 spans 17 residues. Germline CDR1 MNHNS, CDR2 SASEGT. With 4 bases removed from V and 2 bases from J, the gap between germline ends came to 20 bases. For the CDR3, the DNA is TGTGCCAGCAGTGGCGGGGCCCCATGGGGACCCAACACTGAAGCTTTCTTT. Translation gives CASSGGAPWGPNTEAFF.

This clonotype came up many times. The CDR3, as DNA: TGCAGTGCTCCCTGGGAGCGGGGGAAAAACATTCAGTACTTC. Translated, it gives CSAPWERGKNIQYF. The gene calls are TRBV20-1 and TRBJ2-4; 8 bases match TRBD2. Trimming cost V 5 bases and J 4 bases; bases outside gene matches: 7. The CDR3 runs 14 residues. Germline loops: CDR1 DFQATT, CDR2 SNEGSKA (reference sequence).

This clonotype was recorded a few times. This rearrangement joins TRBV19 to TRBJ1-5; D may be TRBD1 (5 bases). This CDR3 has 16 amino acids. Germline CDR1 and CDR2: LNHDA and SQIVND (reference sequence). V was shortened by 5 bases and J by 0 bases, with 14 bases between the two germline ends. The CDR3 region is CASSQRQTYSNQPQHF. The CDR3, as DNA: TGTGCCAGTAGTCAAAGACAGACATATAGCAATCAGCCCCAGCATTTT.

CDR3 region: CASRPGLAGGSYNEQFF. The DNA of the CDR3 is TGTGCCAGCAGACCGGGACTAGCGGGGGGATCCTACAATGAGCAGTTCTTC. The chain couples TRBV7-9 to TRBJ2-1; 15 nucleotides line up with TRBD2. This CDR3 has 17 residues. Germline V CDR1 and CDR2: SEHNR, FQNEAQ (reference sequence). J lost 1 base, V lost 6 bases, and 4 bases had no gene match.

This clonotype has a count of ten or more. This chain joins TRBV2 and TRBJ2-7, with 8 bases matching TRBD2. The V and J ends lost 8 bases and 1 base, in that order; junction bases with no gene match: 10. CDR3 length: 15 amino acids. Germline V gene sequence: CDR1 SNHLY, CDR2 FYNNEI. The CDR3 DNA reads as TGTGCCAGCCGCCCCGGAGCGGGGGTGTCCTACGAGCAGTACTTC. It encodes CASRPGAGVSYEQYF.

This clonotype was found many times. The V call is TRBV28, the J call TRBJ1-1, with 7 bases aligning to TRBD1. Germline CDR1 and CDR2: MDHEN and SYDVKM. CDR3 length: 13 residues. J was trimmed by 8 bases and V by 3 bases; bases with no gene match: 6. Here the CDR3 DNA reads TGTGCCAGCAGTTTTAACCCGGACAGGGAAGCTTTCTTT. As protein: CASSFNPDREAFF.

This clonotype was seen ten or more times. The chain links TRBV7-9 to TRBJ2-3; possible D gene TRBD1, 6 bases. Deletions cut 5 bases from V and 5 bases from J, with 14 bases between. This CDR3 has 14 residues. Germline CDR1 reads SEHNR; CDR2 reads FQNEAQ (reference sequence). CDR3 coding DNA: TGTGCCAGCAGCCTACAGGGATTAGTAGATACGCAGTATTTT. Its translation is CASSLQGLVDTQYF.

This clonotype was seen a handful of times. The chain has TRBV29-1 and TRBJ1-2; 8 bases are a match to TRBD1. The V gene end was trimmed by 5 bases and the J gene end by 7 bases; junction bases not matched to a gene: 6. Germline V lookup: CDR1 SQVTM, CDR2 ANQGSEA. The CDR3 is made up of 12 amino acids. The CDR3 loop is CSVTGQGSGYTF. DNA of the CDR3: TGCAGCGTTACCGGACAGGGAAGTGGCTACACCTTC.

In this sample, this clonotype turned up a few times. The J gene is TRBJ2-7, the V gene TRBV19; the D is unclear. The germline CDR1 and CDR2 sequences are LNHDA and SQIVND (reference sequence). The CDR3 sequence is 13 residues long. V shed 3 bases and J shed 4 bases, with 10 bases lying between them. The CDR3 spells CASSMGANYEQYF. The CDR3 coding sequence is TGTGCCAGTAGTATGGGCGCCAATTACGAGCAGTACTTC.

The chain is built from TRBV29-1 and TRBJ2-5, with 9 positions matching TRBD2. Germline CDR1 reads SQVTM; CDR2 reads ANQGSEA. The CDR3 is 15 residues long. Germline trimming cut 4 bases from V and 4 bases from J; bases unmatched to any gene: 10. The CDR3 DNA follows: TGCAGCGTTGCGGGGTTGCGGGGGGGCCTAGAGACCCAGTACTTC. It is translated as CSVAGLRGGLETQYF.

This rearrangement joins TRBV9 to TRBJ2-3; D is unresolved. Germline loops: CDR1 SGDLS, CDR2 YYNGEE. The V gene lost 3 bases and the J gene lost 5 bases, with 13 bases spanning the gap. This CDR3 has 14 amino acids. CDR3 DNA sequence: TGTGCCAGCAGCGAGGGCCCGAACAGAGATACGCAGTATTTT. Protein: CASSEGPNRDTQYF.

Many counts were recorded for this clonotype. This chain uses TRBV28 with TRBJ1-2, with 7 bases aligning to TRBD1. V gave up 4 bases and J gave up 1 base; unmatched junction bases: 3. The CDR3 loop spans 14 amino acids. Germline V gene data show CDR1 as MDHEN and CDR2 as SYDVKM. CDR3 protein: CASSWDRLNYGYTF. The CDR3 nucleotides read TGTGCCAGCAGTTGGGACAGACTTAACTATGGCTACACCTTC.

This clonotype was detected a few times. CDR3 sequence: CASSYSAPSGDYEQYF. CDR3 DNA sequence: TGTGCCAGCAGTTACTCGGCACCTAGCGGGGACTACGAGCAGTACTTC. This chain links TRBV6-2 or TRBV6-3 with TRBJ2-7; 9 bases line up with TRBD2. CDR1 MNHEY and CDR2 SVGEGT come from the germline V gene. The CDR3 sequence is 16 residues long. V lost 0 bases, J lost 3 bases, and 6 bases stayed unmatched.

This clonotype turned up a few times. The rearrangement joins TRBV6-1 to TRBJ2-1, with 9 bases fitting TRBD2. The junction had 8 bases not matched to a gene; V was cut back by 10 bases and J by 7 bases. Germline CDR1 is MNHNS and CDR2 is SASEGT. This CDR3 is 13 amino acids long. CDR3 DNA: TGTGCCACCGCGGGGGGGCCGGCGAATGAGCAGTTCTTC. It specifies CATAGGPANEQFF.

This clonotype has at least ten counts. The gene calls are TRBV11-2 and TRBJ2-2, with D perhaps matching TRBD2 (5 bases). Germline CDR1 reads SGHAT; CDR2 reads FQNNGV. The CDR3 runs 13 residues. The V gene lost 5 bases and the J gene lost 6 bases, with 10 bases spanning the gap. The CDR3 loop reads CASSPGLPGELFF. The CDR3 DNA reads as TGTGCCAGCAGCCCTGGACTCCCCGGGGAGCTGTTTTTT.

At least ten counts were recorded for this clonotype. The V gene is TRBV2, the J gene TRBJ1-5; no reliable D call. The CDR3 contains 13 residues. Germline V CDR1 and CDR2: SNHLY, FYNNEI. The germline V and J ends were trimmed by 6 bases and 4 bases, with 10 bases remaining between them. Written as DNA, the CDR3 is TGTGCCAGCAGATTGACCCAGAATCAGCCCCAGCATTTT. Protein: CASRLTQNQPQHF.

This clonotype was found many times. This chain joins TRBV2 and TRBJ1-1; 10 bases map to TRBD1. V shed 5 bases and J 5 bases; nucleotides not matched to a gene: 5. This CDR3 has 14 amino acids. Germline V gene lookup returns CDR1 SNHLY and CDR2 FYNNEI. This CDR3 is CASSWDRGGTEAFF. Here the CDR3 DNA reads TGTGCCAGCAGTTGGGACAGGGGAGGTACTGAAGCTTTCTTT.

This clonotype came up a few times. The V and J genes are TRBV29-1 and TRBJ2-5; D is possibly TRBD2 (6 bases). CDR3 length: 14 residues. V was trimmed by 3 bases and J by 1 base, leaving 12 bases between them. In germline, CDR1 is SQVTM, CDR2 ANQGSEA. CDR3 sequence (DNA): TGCAGCGTTGAGGGGGGATCGGTCCAAGAGACCCAGTACTTC. Translating it yields CSVEGGSVQETQYF.

The table lists this clonotype with many counts. The chain has TRBV20-1 and TRBJ2-1; D may be TRBD1 (6 bases). In germline, CDR1 is DFQATT, CDR2 SNEGSKA (reference sequence). CDR3 size: 15 residues. The V and J ends lost 6 bases and 6 bases respectively, with 21 bases between them. Written as DNA, the CDR3 is TGCAGTGCATACCCCCCGGACAGAGGGGTCAATGAGCAGTTCTTC. It encodes CSAYPPDRGVNEQFF.

This clonotype was detected ten times or more. V usage is TRBV24-1 and J usage is TRBJ1-1; no reliable D call. The CDR3 is 12 amino acids. In germline, CDR1 is KGHDR, CDR2 SFDVKD. The V end lost 4 bases, the J end lost 3 bases, and 5 bases lay between the germline ends. CDR3 bases: TGTGCCACCAGTGAGTGGGACACTGAAGCTTTCTTT. Translating gives CATSEWDTEAFF.

In this sample, this clonotype turned up many times. This chain connects TRBV5-1 to TRBJ1-2; maybe TRBD1 (5 bases). Per the germline V gene, CDR1 is SGHRS and CDR2 is YFSETQ. Trimming pared 2 bases from V and 0 bases from J, leaving 11 bases between. This CDR3 contains 15 residues. The CDR3 spells CASSLQGTANYGYTF. The CDR3, as DNA: TGCGCCAGCAGCTTACAAGGGACTGCTAACTATGGCTACACCTTC. The full variable domain, in which reference TRBV5-1 and TRBJ1-2 provide the parts outside the CDR3, is KAGVTQTPRYLIKTRGQQVTLSCSPISGHRSVSWYQQTPGQGLQFLFEYFSETQRNKGNFPGRFSGRQFSNSRSEMNVSTLELGDSALYLCASSLQGTANYGYTFGSGTRLTVV.

This clonotype was recorded only once. The V gene is TRBV11-2, the J gene TRBJ1-2; perhaps TRBD1 as D (5 bases). Germline V gene lookup returns CDR1 SGHAT and CDR2 FQNNGV. This CDR3 contains 15 residues. V was cut by 4 bases and J by 4 bases, with 16 bases left in between. In nucleotides, the CDR3 is TGTGCCAGCAGCTCCCTCGGGCAGGGAATCTATGGCTACACCTTC. As protein: CASSSLGQGIYGYTF.